Listed below are T cell receptor beta chains from one sample, sequenced in a study of blood T cell repertoires in COVID-19. Some clones are missing from TCRdb's copy, which holds only in-frame ones; the method was immunoSEQ multiplex PCR. Of nearly 250,000 clones listed, approximately 85% are singletons. What was sequenced was PBMCs or T cells enriched from blood (not recorded which). Receptors were obtained from a woman between 50 and 59 years old with acute COVID-19. CDR3s include the opening cysteine and the closing phenylalanine or tryptophan. A D gene is named only where the DNA matches it firmly. Some rows mark clone size as missing; the rest say once, few, many or name a class of expanded clone.

V	J	size	D	DNA	CDR3
TRBV10-2	TRBJ1-2	NA	NA	TGCGCCAGCAGTGAGTCCCGCTATGGCTACACCTTC	CASSESRYGYTF
TRBV7-2	TRBJ1-5	NA	TRBD1	TGTGCCAGCAGCTTAGGGTCAGGGGGCGGACAGCCCCAGCATTTT	CASSLGSGGGQPQHF
TRBV5-6	TRBJ2-7	NA	NA	TGTGCCAGCAGCTCAACCCGTGGATGGACAGTTCGCCTCTACGAGCAGTACTTC	CASSSTRGWTVRLYEQYF
TRBV2	TRBJ1-4	once	TRBD1	TGTGCCAGCAGCCGTGGACAGGGAGACGAAAAACTGTTTTTT	CASSRGQGDEKLFF
TRBV18	TRBJ2-3	few	TRBD2	TGTGCCAGCTCCCCAACTAGCGGGGGGGAAGATACGCAGTATTTT	CASSPTSGGEDTQYF
TRBV27	TRBJ2-1	NA	TRBD2	TGTGCCAGCAGTTGGAAACTAGCGGGGGGCCTTAGCTCCTACAATGAGCAGTTCTTC	CASSWKLAGGLSSYNEQFF
TRBV9	TRBJ2-3	NA	TRBD2	TGTGCCAGCAGTCCGGGACTAGCGGGGGGCCCGTCAGATACGCAGTATTTT	CASSPGLAGGPSDTQYF
TRBV15	TRBJ2-3	NA	NA	TGTGCCACCAGCAGAGACCGCAGGGGGAGGACAGATACGCAGTATTTT	CATSRDRRGRTDTQYF
TRBV11-2	TRBJ1-3	NA	NA	TGTGCCAGCAGCTTGGGGGGCTCTGGAAACACCATATATTTT	CASSLGGSGNTIYF
TRBV9	TRBJ2-1	few	TRBD1	TGTGCCAGCAGCGTAGGGGACAGGGACTACAATGAGCAGTTCTTC	CASSVGDRDYNEQFF